This TCR beta chain was found in a study of blood T cell repertoires in COVID-19. Study background: Collection of acute and convalescent COVID-19 samples took place in the United States, Italy and Spain. PBMCs, B-cell-depleted T cells, or T cells were the source of the cDNA or gDNA that made up the material.

Study processing details: Estimation of nucleated cell counts was performed using reference gene primer amplification. Data came from immunoSEQ multiplex PCR; TCRdb stores just in-frame clones and leaves some out. V, J and clone size are those of that table, while D and trimming were read from the DNA. The data contain under 80,000 clones, around three quarters of them singletons. CDR3 length: 18 residues. V lost 3 bases to trimming and J lost 0 bases; unmatched junction nucleotides: 6. The germline V gene encodes CDR1 LGHNA and CDR2 YSLEER. This chain uses TRBV4-3 with TRBJ2-6; 9 bases are a match to TRBD2. The sequence came from a human donor in a cohort sampled during active COVID-19. Material for sequencing was peripheral blood. CDR3 loop: CASSQEAGGFSGANVLTF. In DNA, the CDR3 is TGCGCCAGCAGCCAGGAAGCGGGGGGATTCTCTGGGGCCAACGTCCTGACTTTC.